The 16 T cell receptor beta chains below all came from one sample that was sequenced in a study of T-cell memory formation after mild COVID-19. MiXCR, run by TCRdb on the 5' RACE reads, gives a single entry per CDR3 protein. This sample has under 200,000 distinct CDR3 sequences, with 10% to 15% found just once. Sequences were obtained from PBMCs or a T cell subset sorted from them (not recorded which). Every receptor here comes from a man aged 18 to 30 who had mild COVID-19 (a few samples of this study predate the infection). Cell type and time point are not known.

The J gene is TRBJ1-3, the V gene TRBV24-1; D gene ambiguous. The CDR3 has 15 residues. V was clipped by 3 bases and J by 0 bases, with 8 bases between them. Germline-derived CDR1 and CDR2 are KGHDR and SFDVKD. The CDR3 protein is CATSDSRSSGNTIYF. Written as DNA, the CDR3 is TGTGCCACCAGTGATAGCAGGAGCTCTGGAAACACCATATATTTT.

CDR3 nucleotide sequence: TGTGCCAGCAGCTTAGCGACAGGGTCAGAGACCCAGTACTTC. It encodes CASSLATGSETQYF. The chain uses TRBV7-6 and TRBJ2-5; 7 bases are a match to TRBD1. From germline, CDR1 is SGHVS and CDR2 FNYEAQ. The V and J ends lost 0 bases and 4 bases, in that order; junction bases with no gene match: 2. The CDR3 totals 14 residues.

The sample holds many counts of this clonotype. The chain joins TRBV7-2 to TRBJ1-3, with D maybe TRBD1 (6 bases). This CDR3 has 21 residues. Germline V CDR1 and CDR2: SGHTA, FQGNSA. Trimming cost V 1 base and J 4 bases, with 29 bases left between them. The CDR3 nucleotides read TGTGCCAGCAGCTTAGTGGATCTCCTGTGGGACACCGATGTTTCAGGAAACACCATATATTTT. Protein sequence: CASSLVDLLWDTDVSGNTIYF.

This chain links TRBV5-4 with TRBJ1-1, with a possible D match to TRBD1 (5 bases). This CDR3 is built from 15 residues. Trimming removed 4 bases from V and 2 bases from J, with 15 bases in between. The germline V gene encodes CDR1 SGHNT and CDR2 YYREEE (reference sequence). The CDR3 sequence is CASSPRGGSNTEAFF. The DNA of the CDR3 is TGTGCCAGCAGCCCACGGGGCGGAAGCAACACTGAAGCTTTCTTT.

This clonotype has a handful of counts. CDR3 region: CASRGTGVYGYTF. CDR3 DNA sequence: TGTGCCAGCAGAGGGACAGGGGTCTATGGCTACACCTTC. The chain is built from TRBV12-3 or TRBV12-4 and TRBJ1-2; 10 bases are shared with TRBD1. The trim removed 6 bases at V and 4 bases at J, leaving 2 bases unmatched. This CDR3 has 13 amino acids.

The gene calls are TRBV7-6 and TRBJ2-5; TRBD1 aligns across 7 bases. Germline V gene sequence: CDR1 SGHVS, CDR2 FNYEAQ. V trimming: 5 bases; J trimming: 1 base; junction bases outside the gene matches: 4. This CDR3 contains 14 residues. CDR3 nucleotide sequence: TGTGCCAGCAGCGGACAGGAATCCCAAGAGACCCAGTACTTC. Its protein product is CASSGQESQETQYF.

This chain joins TRBV28 and TRBJ2-3, with TRBD1 as a possible D gene (5 bases). CDR1 is MDHEN, CDR2 SYDVKM, per germline. The CDR3 extends over 15 amino acids. Trimming stripped 7 bases from V and 1 base from J, with 15 bases between. The CDR3 sequence: CASTPAGAGTDTQYF. In DNA form, the CDR3 reads TGTGCCAGCACCCCTGCTGGGGCCGGCACAGATACGCAGTATTTT.

In this sample, this clonotype turned up a few times. The chain couples TRBV20-1 to TRBJ1-1; 12 nucleotides agree with TRBD1. The CDR3 is 14 amino acids. The junction had 4 bases not matched to a gene; V was cut back by 2 bases and J by 6 bases. Germline lookup yields CDR1 DFQATT and CDR2 SNEGSKA (reference sequence). In DNA, the CDR3 is TGCAGTGCTAGACCGGGACAGGGGGCGGCTGAAGCTTTCTTT. Amino acid sequence: CSARPGQGAAEAFF.

The chain couples TRBV29-1 to TRBJ2-5, with 10 bases lining up with TRBD2. The germline gives CDR1 SQVTM, CDR2 ANQGSEA. The V and J ends lost 3 bases and 4 bases, in that order; junction bases with no gene match: 2. This CDR3 spans 13 amino acids. CDR3 in amino acids: CSVDTSGVETQYF. The CDR3 nucleotides are TGCAGCGTTGATACTAGCGGGGTAGAGACCCAGTACTTC. Supplemented by reference TRBV29-1 and TRBJ2-5, the full variable domain reads SAVISQKPSRDICQRGTSLTIQCQVDSQVTMMFWYRQQPGQSLTLIATANQGSEATYESGFVIDKFPISRPNLTFSTLTVSNMSPEDSSIYLCSVDTSGVETQYFGPGTRLLVL.

This clonotype was picked up many times. V and J are TRBV7-9 and TRBJ2-2; D possibly corresponds to TRBD1 (5 bases). CDR3 size: 14 residues. Germline CDR1 is SEHNR and CDR2 is FQNEAQ (reference sequence). V lost 8 bases and J lost 2, with 12 bases in between. The CDR3 here is CASFPDSNTGELFF. For the CDR3, the DNA is TGTGCCAGCTTCCCAGACAGTAACACCGGGGAGCTGTTTTTT.

This clonotype was recorded a few times. This chain joins TRBV5-1 and TRBJ2-3; D gene uncertain. Deletions cut 1 base from V and 5 bases from J, with 11 bases between. The CDR3 sequence is 14 residues long. Germline CDR1 is SGHRS and CDR2 is YFSETQ. The CDR3 protein is CASSLSSNEDTQYF. As DNA, the CDR3 is TGCGCCAGCAGCTTGTCTAGTAACGAAGATACGCAGTATTTT.

This clonotype was recorded a few times. J is TRBJ2-1 and V is TRBV6-5; 8 nucleotides align to TRBD1. Germline CDR1 reads MNHEY; CDR2 reads SVGAGI. The CDR3 has 17 residues. V dropped 0 bases and J dropped 2; count of bases not matched to a gene: 6. The CDR3 DNA reads TGTGCCAGCAGTTACTCCCCTCAGGGGGCTGCCTACAATGAGCAGTTCTTC. As protein: CASSYSPQGAAYNEQFF.

This clonotype was seen a few times. The chain employs TRBV3-1 and TRBJ2-1, with D hard to call. The ends were cut back, 4 bases at V and 7 bases at J, with 11 bases in the middle. The germline CDR1 and CDR2 sequences are LGHDT and YNNKEL (reference sequence). The CDR3 covers 13 residues. CDR3 region: CASSRELVNEQFF. CDR3 DNA sequence: TGTGCCAGCAGCCGAGAGCTAGTGAATGAGCAGTTCTTC.

The table lists this clonotype with a few counts. The CDR3 DNA is TGCAGTGCTAGGGTTGGGGACCCCCAGTTCTTC. It specifies CSARVGDPQFF. The V and J genes are TRBV20-1 and TRBJ2-1, with D perhaps matching TRBD1 or TRBD2 (5 bases each). This CDR3 has 11 residues. Trimming cost V 3 bases and J 13 bases, with 13 bases left between them. Germline V lookup: CDR1 DFQATT, CDR2 SNEGSKA (reference sequence).

The chain employs TRBV5-1 and TRBJ1-2, with 10 nucleotides matching TRBD1. V was clipped by 4 bases and J by 8 bases; unmatched bases: 11. CDR3 length equals 15 residues. Germline V gene lookup returns CDR1 SGHRS and CDR2 YFSETQ. The CDR3 sequence is CASSPRDRGPAGYTF. The CDR3 coding sequence is TGCGCCAGCAGCCCCCGCGACAGGGGGCCTGCGGGCTACACCTTC.

This clonotype was observed a few times. The gene calls are TRBV29-1 and TRBJ2-5; weak D call: TRBD1 (6 bases). Trimming removed 4 bases at V and 2 bases at J, with 8 bases between. Germline V gene data show CDR1 as SQVTM and CDR2 as ANQGSEA. The CDR3 sequence is 12 residues long. The CDR3 sequence is CSVVRGQETQYF. In nucleotides, the CDR3 is TGCAGCGTTGTAAGGGGGCAAGAGACCCAGTACTTC.